This T cell receptor beta chain was found in a study of T cells after yellow fever vaccination. Study information: When fractions had low cell numbers, they were prepared with SMART-Seq v4 Ultra Low Input. Broader study findings: Booster sampling recovered most clones from primary vaccination (under 97% CD4, 80% to 90% CD8).

Production of TCR cDNA was by 5'RACE template switching, which also added a universal primer site and UMIs. TCRdb called the 5' RACE reads again in MiXCR, with one record for every CDR3 protein. The table includes approximately 300,000 distinct CDR3 sequences, roughly a tenth detected once. This CDR3 contains 14 residues. Trimming removed 1 base at V and 8 bases at J, with 13 bases between. Germline V gene sequence: CDR1 SGHDT, CDR2 YYEEEE. A note on this clonotype: Antigen: not known.

The chain combines TRBV5-6 with TRBJ2-1; D possibly corresponds to TRBD1 (5 bases). Sequencing used CD4+ T cells sorted from PBMCs, obtained 45 days after the yellow fever booster vaccination. The source of this sequence is a man aged 18-30 years who received the YFV17D yellow fever vaccine. The CDR3 here is CASSLKWQGYEQFF. CDR3 nucleotide sequence: TGTGCCAGCAGCTTGAAGTGGCAGGGCTATGAGCAGTTCTTC.